This T cell receptor beta chain is drawn from a study of blood T cells in healthy people across ages. Combining a sample-barcoded 5' primer with a J-beta primer mix, a second PCR ran for about 7 to 11 cycles. Using its own MiXCR run on the 5' RACE reads, TCRdb lists one record per CDR3 protein. The sample holds under 700,000 distinct CDR3 sequences; 24% are singletons and the top ten take just under 9%. Germline V gene sequence: CDR1 MDHEN, CDR2 SYDVKM. The V segment lost 4 bases and the J segment 2 bases; nucleotides outside the gene matches: 5. CDR3 length: 16 amino acids. These sequences were also reported in another study, on T cells of mothers and their children. That source adds: The sample comes from 8 or 9 healthy Caucasian donors: mothers and children.

The source material was blood. This TCR came from a boy between 5 and 17 years old in good health. This sequence joins TRBV28 and TRBJ2-1; 10 nucleotides match TRBD1. The CDR3 nucleotides are TGTGCCAGCAGTTCCACCGGGACAGGGGCCTACAATGAGCAGTTCTTC. This codes for CASSSTGTGAYNEQFF.